Listed below are T cell receptor beta chains from one sample, sequenced in a study of follicular helper T cells after annual influenza vaccination. Profiled with immunoSEQ multiplex PCR; TCRdb holds only in-frame clones, not every one. This sample has around 25,000 clones, with 70% to 90% found just once. Sample: CXCR5+ CD38- circulating T follicular helper cells from blood, taken on the day of influenza vaccination. These receptors were taken from an adult who received the influenza vaccine. The CDR3 runs from the conserved cysteine through the conserved F or W. Each record gives: D gene, V gene, J gene, clone size, CDR3 DNA, CDR3 protein. D genes are given only for firm matches. Part of the rows lack a size; the others show once, few, many or a class for expanded clones.

d_call: -; v_call: TRBV2; j_call: TRBJ1-2; clone_size: -; cdr3_nt: TGTGCCAGCAGTCCCCGGCCCACATTTATCGACAGGCGGGATGGCTACACCTTC; cdr3_aa: CASSPRPTFIDRRDGYTF
d_call: TRBD2; v_call: TRBV28; j_call: TRBJ2-7; clone_size: -; cdr3_nt: TGTGCCAGCAGCCCCGGGGCGGGGGTACCCTACGAGCAGTACTTC; cdr3_aa: CASSPGAGVPYEQYF
d_call: TRBD1; v_call: TRBV28; j_call: TRBJ2-1; clone_size: -; cdr3_nt: TGTGCCAGCAGCCAGGGACAGCGGTTTTACAATGAGCAGTTCTTC; cdr3_aa: CASSQGQRFYNEQFF
d_call: TRBD2; v_call: TRBV7-2; j_call: TRBJ2-7; clone_size: -; cdr3_nt: TGTGCCAGCACCACATACCTGGGGGGGGAGCAGTACTTC; cdr3_aa: CASTTYLGGEQYF
d_call: TRBD1; v_call: TRBV5-1; j_call: TRBJ2-2; clone_size: -; cdr3_nt: TGCGCCAGCAGCTTGGAGCAGGGGGCTAACACCGGGGAGCTGTTTTTT; cdr3_aa: CASSLEQGANTGELFF
d_call: TRBD1; v_call: TRBV11-3; j_call: TRBJ2-1; clone_size: -; cdr3_nt: TGTGCCAGCAGCCCTAGACAGGGGGCAGCGCGCACTGAGCAGTTCTTC; cdr3_aa: CASSPRQGAARTEQFF
d_call: TRBD1; v_call: TRBV19; j_call: TRBJ2-3; clone_size: -; cdr3_nt: TGTGCCAGTAGTATTCGGGGACAGGGTCGAGATACGCAGTATTTT; cdr3_aa: CASSIRGQGRDTQYF
d_call: -; v_call: TRBV11-2; j_call: TRBJ1-1; clone_size: -; cdr3_nt: TGTGCCAGCAGCCTACAGACGAACACTGAAGCTTTCTTT; cdr3_aa: CASSLQTNTEAFF
d_call: -; v_call: TRBV7-9; j_call: TRBJ1-2; clone_size: -; cdr3_nt: TGTGCCAGCAGCTTACAATTAGGACAGTTGTACGGCTACACCTTC; cdr3_aa: CASSLQLGQLYGYTF
d_call: TRBD2; v_call: TRBV7-6; j_call: TRBJ2-3; clone_size: -; cdr3_nt: TGTGCCAGCAGCTCGGGACTAGCGGGAGGGCGGATAGATACGCAGTATTTT; cdr3_aa: CASSSGLAGGRIDTQYF
d_call: TRBD1; v_call: TRBV5-3; j_call: TRBJ1-1; clone_size: -; cdr3_nt: TGTGCCAGAAGGGTGGGACAGGAGAACACTGAAGCTTTCTTT; cdr3_aa: CARRVGQENTEAFF
d_call: TRBD2; v_call: TRBV5-1; j_call: TRBJ2-1; clone_size: -; cdr3_nt: TGCGCCAGCAGTAGTAGCGGGAGTGAGCAGTTCTTC; cdr3_aa: CASSSSGSEQFF
d_call: -; v_call: TRBV30; j_call: TRBJ1-2; clone_size: few; cdr3_nt: TGTGCCTGGAGGGCTCAGGGACTCTATGGCTACACCTTC; cdr3_aa: CAWRAQGLYGYTF
d_call: -; v_call: TRBV28; j_call: TRBJ1-6; clone_size: -; cdr3_nt: TGTGCCATACCTGGACAGTGGGGTGGATCACCCCTCCACTTT; cdr3_aa: CAIPGQWGGSPLHF
d_call: TRBD1; v_call: TRBV5-1; j_call: TRBJ2-3; clone_size: -; cdr3_nt: TGCGCCAGCAGCCTTACAGGGGGCGAGACAGATACGCAGTATTTT; cdr3_aa: CASSLTGGETDTQYF
d_call: -; v_call: TRBV18; j_call: TRBJ2-1; clone_size: few; cdr3_nt: TGTGCCAGCTCACCTTCGGTAAGCTCCTACAATGAGCAGTTCTTC; cdr3_aa: CASSPSVSSYNEQFF
d_call: TRBD1; v_call: TRBV28; j_call: TRBJ1-5; clone_size: -; cdr3_nt: TGTGCCAGCAGTTCCCCTGGACAGGGGCAGGGAGTGGCCCAGCATTTT; cdr3_aa: CASSSPGQGQGVAQHF
d_call: TRBD1; v_call: TRBV6-7; j_call: TRBJ2-2; clone_size: -; cdr3_nt: TGTGCCAGCAGTTACTTTATGAGGGACAGTGACACCGGGGAGCTGTTTTTT; cdr3_aa: CASSYFMRDSDTGELFF
d_call: -; v_call: TRBV6-1; j_call: TRBJ2-7; clone_size: -; cdr3_nt: TGTGCCAGCAAACGATTGAGCTCCTACGAGCAGTACTTC; cdr3_aa: CASKRLSSYEQYF
d_call: -; v_call: TRBV19; j_call: TRBJ2-3; clone_size: -; cdr3_nt: TGTGCCACTCGGTGGACAGGAGTGGGAGGCTCATTCTTAGCAATCAGCACAGATACGCAGTATTTT; cdr3_aa: CATRWTGVGGSFLAISTDTQYF
d_call: TRBD2; v_call: TRBV4-2; j_call: TRBJ2-1; clone_size: -; cdr3_nt: TGTGCCAGCAGCCACGGTAGCGGGTCTAGCTCCTACAATGAGCAGTTCTTC; cdr3_aa: CASSHGSGSSSYNEQFF
d_call: TRBD1; v_call: TRBV7-2; j_call: TRBJ1-5; clone_size: -; cdr3_nt: TGTGCCAGCAGCTTAAACCGGGACAGAAATCAGCCCCAGCATTTT; cdr3_aa: CASSLNRDRNQPQHF
d_call: -; v_call: TRBV11-1; j_call: TRBJ1-1; clone_size: -; cdr3_nt: TGTGCCAGCAGCTTAGACCGAGGACAGGAAGCTTTCTTT; cdr3_aa: CASSLDRGQEAFF
d_call: -; v_call: TRBV7-8; j_call: TRBJ1-5; clone_size: -; cdr3_nt: TGTGCCAGCAGTCACGGACAGCTGAATCAGCCCCAGCATTTT; cdr3_aa: CASSHGQLNQPQHF
d_call: -; v_call: TRBV10-3; j_call: TRBJ2-2; clone_size: -; cdr3_nt: TGTGCCATCAGTGAGCGAGGGCCCCCCACCGGGGAGCTGTTTTTT; cdr3_aa: CAISERGPPTGELFF
d_call: TRBD1; v_call: TRBV12-5; j_call: TRBJ1-5; clone_size: -; cdr3_nt: TGTGCTAGTGGTTTGCTAGACAGGGCTCAGCCCCAGCATTTT; cdr3_aa: CASGLLDRAQPQHF
d_call: TRBD1; v_call: TRBV4-1; j_call: TRBJ1-2; clone_size: -; cdr3_nt: TGCGCCAGCAGCCAAGAGGGACAGGGGGCGGGGGGCTACACCTTC; cdr3_aa: CASSQEGQGAGGYTF
d_call: TRBD2; v_call: TRBV2; j_call: TRBJ2-7; clone_size: -; cdr3_nt: TGTGCCAGCAGTGCAGGTAGCGGGAGGGCCGGCGAGCAGTACTTC; cdr3_aa: CASSAGSGRAGEQYF
d_call: TRBD1; v_call: TRBV5-4; j_call: TRBJ2-1; clone_size: -; cdr3_nt: TGTGCCAGCAGCCCCCCTTCGGACAGGGCGCTCAATGAGCAGTTCTTC; cdr3_aa: CASSPPSDRALNEQFF
d_call: -; v_call: TRBV5-1; j_call: TRBJ2-5; clone_size: few; cdr3_nt: TGCGCCAGCAGCTTGGATCTAGCACAAGAGACCCAGTACTTC; cdr3_aa: CASSLDLAQETQYF
d_call: -; v_call: TRBV6-1; j_call: TRBJ2-7; clone_size: -; cdr3_nt: TGTGCCAGCGGGGCAGGTGTCTACGAGCAGTACTTC; cdr3_aa: CASGAGVYEQYF
d_call: -; v_call: TRBV10-1; j_call: TRBJ1-2; clone_size: -; cdr3_nt: TGCGCCAGCAAAAACAGTTCGAACTATGGCTACACCTTC; cdr3_aa: CASKNSSNYGYTF
d_call: -; v_call: TRBV28; j_call: TRBJ2-7; clone_size: -; cdr3_nt: TGTGCCAGCAGTTTTGTTTCTAGCGCTCACTCCTACGAGCAGTACTTC; cdr3_aa: CASSFVSSAHSYEQYF
d_call: -; v_call: TRBV7-3; j_call: TRBJ2-3; clone_size: -; cdr3_nt: TGTGCCAGCAGCTTAAACTACCGCACAGATACGCAGTATTTT; cdr3_aa: CASSLNYRTDTQYF
d_call: TRBD2; v_call: TRBV5-6; j_call: TRBJ2-3; clone_size: -; cdr3_nt: TGTGCCAGCACTCCCGGGGGCGGGGGGGGTGCTACGCAGTATTTT; cdr3_aa: CASTPGGGGGATQYF
d_call: -; v_call: TRBV2; j_call: TRBJ2-4; clone_size: -; cdr3_nt: TGTGCCAGCAGTGAACAGGGTTTAGCCAAAAACATTCAGTACTTC; cdr3_aa: CASSEQGLAKNIQYF
d_call: -; v_call: TRBV7-2; j_call: TRBJ1-1; clone_size: -; cdr3_nt: TGTGCCAGCAGCTTCGACACTGAAGCTTTCTTT; cdr3_aa: CASSFDTEAFF
d_call: -; v_call: TRBV6-1; j_call: TRBJ1-2; clone_size: -; cdr3_nt: TGTGCCACTCAAAAACGGGAGAAAGCTAACTATGGCTACACCTTC; cdr3_aa: CATQKREKANYGYTF
d_call: TRBD2; v_call: TRBV4-2; j_call: TRBJ2-5; clone_size: -; cdr3_nt: TGTGCCAGCAGCCAAGATACTAGCGGGGGGTCACAAGAGACCCAGTACTTC; cdr3_aa: CASSQDTSGGSQETQYF
d_call: TRBD1; v_call: TRBV28; j_call: TRBJ1-5; clone_size: -; cdr3_nt: TGTGCCAGCAGTTTACGGACAGGGGTCGGGGGGCAAGGACCCCAGCATTTT; cdr3_aa: CASSLRTGVGGQGPQHF
d_call: -; v_call: TRBV21-1; j_call: TRBJ1-2; clone_size: -; cdr3_nt: TGTGCCAGCAGAACAGGGGGTGGTGGCTACACCTTC; cdr3_aa: CASRTGGGGYTF
d_call: -; v_call: TRBV5-4; j_call: TRBJ1-3; clone_size: -; cdr3_nt: TGTGCCAGCAGCTTGGCTCGGGGTTCTGGCGGAAACACCATATATTTT; cdr3_aa: CASSLARGSGGNTIYF
d_call: -; v_call: TRBV28; j_call: TRBJ1-2; clone_size: -; cdr3_nt: TGTGCCAGCAGCACTGGGACATTTACCCACTATGGCTACACCTTC; cdr3_aa: CASSTGTFTHYGYTF
d_call: -; v_call: TRBV5-1; j_call: TRBJ1-1; clone_size: -; cdr3_nt: TGCGCCAGCAGCTTGAGGTCTGACAGAAACACTGAAGCTTTCTTT; cdr3_aa: CASSLRSDRNTEAFF
d_call: TRBD2; v_call: TRBV6-5; j_call: TRBJ2-7; clone_size: -; cdr3_nt: TGTGCCAGCAGGAAACAACTAGCGGGGAAGTACGAGCAGTACTTC; cdr3_aa: CASRKQLAGKYEQYF
d_call: -; v_call: TRBV7-2; j_call: TRBJ2-1; clone_size: -; cdr3_nt: TGTGCCAGCAGCTTTGTAGCAGCGGCCAATGAGCAGTTCTTC; cdr3_aa: CASSFVAAANEQFF
d_call: -; v_call: TRBV5-4; j_call: TRBJ2-6; clone_size: few; cdr3_nt: TGTGCCAGCAGCTCCCTAGGGGAAACTGGGGCCAACGTCCTGACTTTC; cdr3_aa: CASSSLGETGANVLTF
d_call: -; v_call: TRBV30; j_call: TRBJ1-1; clone_size: -; cdr3_nt: TGTGCCTGGACTGATAAACAGGTGAACACTGAAGCTTTCTTT; cdr3_aa: CAWTDKQVNTEAFF
d_call: TRBD2; v_call: TRBV5-1; j_call: TRBJ2-5; clone_size: -; cdr3_nt: TGCGCCAGCAGCTCGGGACTAGCGGGAGCGGAGCAAGAGACCCAGTACTTC; cdr3_aa: CASSSGLAGAEQETQYF
d_call: -; v_call: TRBV27; j_call: TRBJ1-2; clone_size: -; cdr3_nt: TGTGCCAGCAGTCTTACCCTAGGGGTTGGCTACACCTTC; cdr3_aa: CASSLTLGVGYTF
d_call: -; v_call: TRBV29-1; j_call: TRBJ2-3; clone_size: -; cdr3_nt: TGCAGCCTGGGGGGGCTGACAGATACGCAGTATTTT; cdr3_aa: CSLGGLTDTQYF
d_call: TRBD2; v_call: TRBV7-2; j_call: TRBJ2-3; clone_size: -; cdr3_nt: TGTGCCAGCAGCTTAGGCCCCCCTAGCGGAGCAAGCACAGATACGCAGTATTTT; cdr3_aa: CASSLGPPSGASTDTQYF